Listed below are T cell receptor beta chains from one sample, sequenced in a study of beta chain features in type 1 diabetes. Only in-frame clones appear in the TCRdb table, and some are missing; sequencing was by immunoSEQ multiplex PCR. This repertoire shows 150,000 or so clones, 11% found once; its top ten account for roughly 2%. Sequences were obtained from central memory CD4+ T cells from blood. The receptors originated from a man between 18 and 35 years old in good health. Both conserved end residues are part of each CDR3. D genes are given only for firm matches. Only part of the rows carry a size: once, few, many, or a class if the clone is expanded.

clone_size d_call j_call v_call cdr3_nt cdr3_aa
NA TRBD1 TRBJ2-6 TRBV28 TGTGCCAGCAGGGACGGACAGGGGACAGCTGGGGCCAACGTCCTGACTTTC CASRDGQGTAGANVLTF
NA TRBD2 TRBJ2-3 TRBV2 TGTGCCAGCTACATCCGCGGGGGAGGCACAGATACGCAGTATTTT CASYIRGGGTDTQYF
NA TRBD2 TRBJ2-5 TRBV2 TGTGCCAGCAGAAGTAGCGGGGGCAACTTCCAAGAGACCCAGTACTTC CASRSSGGNFQETQYF
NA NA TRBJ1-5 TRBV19 TGTGCCAGTAGTCCCGAACAGGGAAGCAATCAGCCCCAGCATTTT CASSPEQGSNQPQHF
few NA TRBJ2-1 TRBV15 TGTGCCACCAGCAGAGATTTGGGTAGCGAGCAGTTCTTC CATSRDLGSEQFF
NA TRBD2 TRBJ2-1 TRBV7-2 TGTGCCAGCAGCTCAGCGACTAGCGGGAGGGGAAATGAGCAGTTCTTC CASSSATSGRGNEQFF
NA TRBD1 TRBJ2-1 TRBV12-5 TGTGCTAGTGGTTCGAGGGACAGTAGATACAATGAGCAGTTCTTC CASGSRDSRYNEQFF
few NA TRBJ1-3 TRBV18 TGTGCCAGCTCACCCCTGGGCTATTACTCTGGAAACACCATATATTTT CASSPLGYYSGNTIYF
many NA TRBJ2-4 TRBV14 TGTGCCAGCAGCCAGGCTACAGGGAGGGAATACTTC CASSQATGREYF
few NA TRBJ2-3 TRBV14 TGTGCCAGCAGCCAACGACAGCTTAGCACAGATACGCAGTATTTT CASSQRQLSTDTQYF
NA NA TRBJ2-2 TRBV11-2 TGTGCCAGCAGCCTAAACCGATACGGGGAGCTGTTTTTT CASSLNRYGELFF
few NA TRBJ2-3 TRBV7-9 TGTGCCAGCGCCATCACTACCACAGATACGCAGTATTTT CASAITTTDTQYF
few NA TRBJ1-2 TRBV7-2 TGTGCCAGCAGCCCCGAGGGGAAGAGAGGCTACACCTTC CASSPEGKRGYTF
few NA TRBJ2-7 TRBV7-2 TGTGCCAGCAGCCCCCCCTCCTACGAGCAGTACTTC CASSPPSYEQYF
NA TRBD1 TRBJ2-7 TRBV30 TGTGCCTGGGGGAGGGACAGGGGAACCTACGAGCAGTACTTC CAWGRDRGTYEQYF
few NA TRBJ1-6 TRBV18 TGTGCCAGCTCACCACAAGAACAGTATAATTCACCCCTCCACTTT CASSPQEQYNSPLHF
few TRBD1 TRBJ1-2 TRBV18 TGTGCCAGCTCCCCGGGACAGAGGAACTATGGCTACACCTTC CASSPGQRNYGYTF
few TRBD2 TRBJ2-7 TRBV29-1 TGCAGCGCAACTAGCGGGAATGGTTACGAGCAGTACTTC CSATSGNGYEQYF
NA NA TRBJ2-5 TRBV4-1 TGCGCCAGCAGCCAAGATAGGTCAAGCGGCCAAGAGACCCAGTACTTC CASSQDRSSGQETQYF
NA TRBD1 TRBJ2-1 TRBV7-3 TGTGCCAGCAGCTTAAGGGACAGGGGTTCCCCCCGCTCCTACAATGAGCAGTTCTTC CASSLRDRGSPRSYNEQFF
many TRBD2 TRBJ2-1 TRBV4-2 TGTGCCAGCAGCCAAGATAGCGGGAGAATGAATGAGCAGTTCTTC CASSQDSGRMNEQFF
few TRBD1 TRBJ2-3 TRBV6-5 TGTGCCAGCAGTTACGCCGGGACAGGGGGCACAGATACGCAGTATTTT CASSYAGTGGTDTQYF
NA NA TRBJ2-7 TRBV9 TGTGCCAGCAGCGCGTATGGGAGAACCCCCGGTGAGCAGTACTTC CASSAYGRTPGEQYF
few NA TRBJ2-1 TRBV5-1 TGCGCCAGCAGCTTGGGAACAGGTCGGACCAATGAGCAGTTCTTC CASSLGTGRTNEQFF
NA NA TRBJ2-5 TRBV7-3 TGTGCCAGCAGCCCAGGGGGGCGGGAGACCCAGTACTTC CASSPGGRETQYF
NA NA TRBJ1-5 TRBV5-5 TGTGCCAGCAGCTTGGCCGGGTCAGCTAACAATCAGCCCCAGCATTTT CASSLAGSANNQPQHF
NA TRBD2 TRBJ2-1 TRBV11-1 TGTGCCAGCAGTACATCGGGACTAGCTAACAATGAGCAGTTCTTC CASSTSGLANNEQFF